This note documents a single T cell receptor beta chain sequence. Its antigen is not known. The records omit this donor's CMV serostatus. PCR primers comprised 60 Vbeta and 13 Jbeta primers. Original processing methods: A later analysis counted roughly 74 million unique TCR beta chains, 9.5 million to 12 million shared. Generated by immunoSEQ multiplex PCR, the TCRdb table keeps only in-frame clones and is missing some. From that table come the V and J calls and clone size; the DNA was used to work out D and trimming. Found here are 150,000 to 200,000 clones, over 80% of them singletons; the top ten hold more than 1.5%. V shed 4 bases, J shed 7 bases, and the junction held 7 bases outside the gene matches. Germline CDR1 reads SGHRS; CDR2 reads YFSETQ. This CDR3 is 14 amino acids long. The data were obtained in a study of cytomegalovirus exposure and HLA in healthy donors. Findings of the study overall: Later analysis found that TCR beta chains associated with HLA were more clonally expanded than other, equally common chains. Follow-up analysis later connected one missense variant in DCLRE1C with trimming of TCR beta V- and J-genes.

The clonotype comes from a human donor in good health. The chain is built from TRBV5-1 and TRBJ2-2; 7 bases map to TRBD1. The sequenced sample consisted of PBMCs. The CDR3 nucleotides are TGCGCCAGCAGCCTTCGACAGGGATACGGGGAGCTGTTTTTT. It translates to CASSLRQGYGELFF.